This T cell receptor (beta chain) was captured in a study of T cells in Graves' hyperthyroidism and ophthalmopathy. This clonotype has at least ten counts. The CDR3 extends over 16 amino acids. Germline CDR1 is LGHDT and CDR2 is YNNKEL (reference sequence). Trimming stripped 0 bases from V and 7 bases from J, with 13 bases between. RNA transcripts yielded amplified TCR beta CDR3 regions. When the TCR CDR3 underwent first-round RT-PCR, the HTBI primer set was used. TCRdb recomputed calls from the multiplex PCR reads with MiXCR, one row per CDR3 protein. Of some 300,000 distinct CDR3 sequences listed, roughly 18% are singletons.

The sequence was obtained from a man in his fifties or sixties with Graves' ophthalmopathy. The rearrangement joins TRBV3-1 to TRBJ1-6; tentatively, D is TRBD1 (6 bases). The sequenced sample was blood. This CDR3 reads CASSQDVAGVNSPLHF. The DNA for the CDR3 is TGTGCCAGCAGCCAAGATGTCGCAGGGGTGAATTCACCCCTCCACTTT.